Described below is a single TCR beta chain sequence and its context. No antigen is known for it. No per-base quality is available; no much larger clone lies one base away. V lost 3 bases and J lost 2 bases, and the count of bases not matched to a germline gene is 10. The germline V gene yields MDHEN for CDR1 and SYDVKM for CDR2. From its cysteine to its phenylalanine, the CDR3 spans 17 amino acids. The sequence is cut down to CDR3 DNA, 51 bases in frame from base 1. Libraries were made using the immunoSEQ multiplex PCR assay. The source is immuneACCESS, and TCRdb retained only in-frame sequences with V and J called. Part of the clones is not carried over; for the studies checked, unresolved V genes explain less than half of this, and the remainder is unexplained. The table for this sample lists 150,000 or so clones; 80% to 95% of them were counted only once. The ten largest account for 5% to 7% of the sample.

These data originate in a study of control samples from healthy donors and cancer patients (dated by TCRdb to 2020 to 2021). The chain joins TRBV28 to TRBJ1-3; 7 bases in the middle match TRBD1. Sequencing was done on a sample of blood. The TCR comes from a man younger than 35 in good health. The CDR3 protein: CASSFGGGKVPGNTIYF. In nucleotides, the sequence is TGTGCCAGCAGTTTTGGAGGGGGCAAGGTTCCTGGAAACACCATATATTTT. Reference TRBV28 and TRBJ1-3 genes cover what lies past the CDR3, so the full variable domain is DVKVTQSSRYLVKRTGEKVFLECVQDMDHENMFWYRQDPGLGLRLIYFSYDVKMKEKGDIPEGYSVSREKKERFSLILESASTNQTSMYLCASSFGGGKVPGNTIYFGEGSWLTVV.